This TCR beta chain was captured in a study of blood T cell repertoires in COVID-19. Study context: PBMCs, B-cell-depleted T cells, or T cells were the source of the cDNA or gDNA that made up the material.

This CDR3 region has 11 residues. The ends were cut back, 0 bases at V and 12 bases at J, with 9 bases in the middle. Germline CDR1 reads SQVTM; CDR2 reads ANQGSEA. Generated by immunoSEQ multiplex PCR, the TCRdb table keeps only in-frame clones and is missing some. The data hold roughly 220,000 clones, with 80% to 85% observed a single time. This clonotype originated in a woman aged 55 to 70 with acute or convalescent COVID-19. Sequenced material: peripheral blood. The rearrangement links TRBV29-1 to TRBJ2-1, with TRBD1 as a possible D gene (5 bases). The CDR3 spells CSVEDRQGQFF. The CDR3 bases are TGCAGCGTTGAAGACCGGCAGGGGCAGTTCTTC.